This T cell receptor (beta chain) came from a study of graft-versus-host responses after intestinal transplantation. About the research overall: Recipients had transplants, and these were multivisceral, liver-intestinal, or isolated intestinal.

Study-wide results and caveats: Marrow from the recipient contained GvH clones, some of which had appeared first in ileum or blood. Levels of circulating GvH clones at their peak were associated with early post-transplant HvG declines. Graft-donor T cell macrochimerism in patients accompanied high graft-versus-host to host-versus-graft clonal ratios in allografts.

As regards this clone: Its antigen remains unknown.

Some clones are missing from TCRdb's copy, which holds only in-frame ones; the method was immunoSEQ multiplex PCR. The data show 90,000 to 130,000 clones, about 92% seen once. The CDR3 runs 14 residues. V shed 1 base and J shed 6 bases, with 10 bases lying between them. Per germline, CDR1 LNHNV and CDR2 YYDKDF (reference sequence). The TCR was taken from a human donor who was the organ donor for an intestinal transplant. The source material was unstimulated CD8+ T cells sorted from spleen or lymph node cells, sampled before transplant. V and J are TRBV15 and TRBJ2-1; tentatively, D is TRBD2 (6 bases). CDR3 amino acids: CATSRVAASNEQFF. For the CDR3, the DNA is TGTGCCACCAGCAGAGTAGCGGCATCCAATGAGCAGTTCTTC.